What follows are 6 T cell receptor beta chains derived from one specimen sequenced in a study of T cell responses to AZD1222 COVID-19 vaccine. The table came from immunoSEQ multiplex PCR; TCRdb's copy has only in-frame clones and leaves some out. This table holds roughly 100,000 clones, less than 95% found once. The input for sequencing was peripheral blood, taken on day 0 of AZD1222 vaccination. The receptors stem from an adult in good health.

V gene TRBV11-3 combines with J gene TRBJ1-2, with no clear D. Germline CDR1 SGHNT, CDR2 YENEEA. The CDR3 is made up of 13 amino acids. Trimming removed 3 bases at V and 4 bases at J, with 9 bases between. The CDR3 region has the DNA TGTGCCAGCAGCTTGGTCGGGGTCTATGGCTACACCTTC. Its translation: CASSLVGVYGYTF.

The rearrangement links TRBV9 to TRBJ2-3; TRBD2 aligns across 10 bases. The V and J ends lost 0 bases and 6 bases, in that order; junction bases with no gene match: 7. The length of the CDR3 is 16 residues. The germline V gene has CDR1 SGDLS and CDR2 YYNGEE. CDR3 region: CASSVEAGGPLDTQYF. The CDR3 DNA reads as TGTGCCAGCAGCGTAGAAGCGGGGGGGCCCTTGGATACGCAGTATTTT.

V is TRBV6-5 and J is TRBJ2-7, with D maybe TRBD1 (5 bases). The CDR3 extends over 14 amino acids. V was pared by 7 bases and J by 6 bases, with 19 bases between. Germline V gene data show CDR1 as MNHEY and CDR2 as SVGAGI. This chain's CDR3 is CASIRQLGNFEQYF. CDR3 DNA sequence: TGTGCCAGCATTCGACAGTTGGGGAATTTCGAGCAGTACTTC.

This chain joins TRBV5-5 and TRBJ1-3; no definite D call. V was cut by 2 bases and J by 1 base, with 1 base left in between. Germline V gene lookup returns CDR1 SGHKS and CDR2 YYEKEE (reference sequence). The CDR3 is 12 amino acids. CDR3 sequence: CASSLSGNTIYF. CDR3 coding DNA: TGTGCCAGCAGCTTATCTGGAAACACCATATATTTT.

V and J are TRBV19 and TRBJ2-3; the D call may be TRBD1 or TRBD2 (5 bases each). Germline loops: CDR1 LNHDA, CDR2 SQIVND (reference sequence). The CDR3 is made up of 13 amino acids. Trimming took off 7 bases at V and 1 base at J, with 9 bases between the two ends. The CDR3 region has the DNA TGTGCCAGTACTATGGGGGGCACAGATACGCAGTATTTT. Translated, it gives CASTMGGTDTQYF.

The CDR3 loop is CASSQMAIMPPLHF. The CDR3 nucleotides are TGTGCCAGCAGCCAAATGGCGATTATGCCACCCCTCCACTTT. The chain recombines TRBV3-1 (or the pseudogene TRBV3-2) with TRBJ1-6; no reliable D call. The CDR3 is made up of 14 amino acids. Trimming removed 2 bases at V and 11 bases at J, with 13 bases between. Germline V gene lookup returns CDR1 LGHDT and CDR2 YNNKEL (reference sequence).